This T cell receptor (beta chain) was recovered during a study of cytomegalovirus exposure and HLA in healthy donors. In the case of this clone: Its antigen is not known.

Though probably carrying unrecorded immune exposures, donors were nominally healthy at sampling. Whole-study findings and limits: Accounts indicate the classifier identified cytomegalovirus status with strong specificity and sensitivity. Data from an earlier analysis indicated that most TCR beta V segments were productive either about 87% or about 30% of the time. A later analysis found most CMV-associated TCR beta chains apparently HLA-restricted.

The primer mix had 60 Vbeta and 13 Jbeta primers. Here immunoSEQ multiplex PCR was the method, and the copy in TCRdb shows in-frame clones only, minus some. The top ten hold less than 3.5% of the sample, which has fewer than 140,000 clones, over 55% seen once. The sequence came from a female donor in good health and CMV-seronegative. Sequencing was done on a sample of PBMCs.

The CDR3 DNA follows: TGTGCCAGCGGCGGGAGCAGGTACAATGAGCAGTTCTTC. Protein product: CASGGSRYNEQFF. J is TRBJ2-1 and V is TRBV6-5, with 7 bases fitting TRBD2. Trimming removed 8 bases from V and 4 bases from J; junction bases left unmatched: 5. This CDR3 is 13 amino acids long. Germline CDR1 reads MNHEY; CDR2 reads SVGAGI.